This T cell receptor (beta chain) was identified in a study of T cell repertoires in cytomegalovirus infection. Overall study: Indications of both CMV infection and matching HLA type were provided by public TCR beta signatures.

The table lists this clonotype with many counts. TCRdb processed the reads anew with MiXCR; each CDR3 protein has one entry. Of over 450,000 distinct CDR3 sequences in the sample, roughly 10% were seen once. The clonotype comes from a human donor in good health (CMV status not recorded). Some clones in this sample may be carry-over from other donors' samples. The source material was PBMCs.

CDR3 DNA sequence: TGTGCCAGCAGGAACAGGGGAAGGAATTCACCCCTCCACTTT. It specifies CASRNRGRNSPLHF. The chain has TRBV12-3 or TRBV12-4 and TRBJ1-6; 7 bases are shared with TRBD1. V dropped 6 bases and J dropped 7; count of bases not matched to a gene: 6. This CDR3 comprises 14 residues.